One and the same sample provided the 20 T cell receptor beta chains below, sequenced in a study of blood T cell repertoires in COVID-19. Repertoires were generated with immunoSEQ multiplex PCR, while TCRdb's copy carries only in-frame clones and drops some. The sample includes around 300,000 clones, roughly nine tenths of them seen just once. The sample was PBMCs or T cells enriched from blood (not recorded which). These receptors were taken from a woman aged 55-69 years who had recovered from COVID-19.

This rearrangement joins TRBV6-5 to TRBJ1-2; maybe TRBD1 (5 bases). Looked up from germline, CDR1 is MNHEY and CDR2 is SVGAGI. The V and J ends lost 6 bases and 4 bases respectively, with 9 bases between them. This CDR3 has 12 amino acids. The CDR3 protein is CASRGTSYGYTF. The CDR3 DNA sequence: TGTGCCAGCAGGGGGACTTCCTATGGCTACACCTTC.

The V gene is TRBV5-1, the J gene TRBJ2-3; 7 positions match TRBD2. Germline CDR1 is SGHRS and CDR2 is YFSETQ. The CDR3 is 16 amino acids. V shed 1 base and J 0 bases; nucleotides not matched to a gene: 5. DNA for the CDR3: TGCGCCAGCAGCTTGTCTCGGACTAGTAGCACAGATACGCAGTATTTT. Its protein is CASSLSRTSSTDTQYF.

The CDR3 DNA follows: TGTGCCAGCAGTTTATTAGCACGGAACCCCTACGAGCAGTACTTC. Its translation: CASSLLARNPYEQYF. The V gene is TRBV28, the J gene TRBJ2-7; D is ambiguous. Germline V gene sequence: CDR1 MDHEN, CDR2 SYDVKM. V was trimmed by 1 base and J by 2 bases, leaving 12 bases between them. The CDR3 runs 15 residues.

This chain uses TRBV10-3 with TRBJ2-1; unclear D gene. The CDR3 loop spans 12 amino acids. Germline V gene data show CDR1 as ENHRY and CDR2 as SYGVKD. V lost 10 bases and J lost 4, with 11 bases in between. CDR3 loop: CATFSGYNEQFF. CDR3 DNA: TGTGCCACCTTTAGTGGTTACAATGAGCAGTTCTTC.

This chain connects TRBV7-9 to TRBJ1-5; 7 bases agree with TRBD1. The ends lost 1 base at V and 1 base at J; junction bases unmatched: 4. The CDR3 has 16 residues. Per germline, CDR1 SEHNR and CDR2 FQNEAQ (reference sequence). DNA of the CDR3: TGTGCCAGCAGCTTAGGGGCGGGACAGAGCAATCAGCCCCAGCATTTT. Translation: CASSLGAGQSNQPQHF.

This clone was found once. CDR3 nucleotide sequence: TGTGCCTGGAGTTCTACAGGGGGCACTGAAGCTTTCTTT. Amino acids: CAWSSTGGTEAFF. The V call is TRBV30, the J call TRBJ1-1; TRBD1 matches at 8 bases. The germline CDR1 and CDR2 sequences are GTSNPN and SVGIG (reference sequence). V gave up 2 bases and J gave up 4 bases; unmatched junction bases: 3. This CDR3 spans 13 amino acids.

V and J are TRBV6-1 and TRBJ1-6, with 7 bases fitting TRBD1. Per germline, CDR1 MNHNS and CDR2 SASEGT. This CDR3 has 15 amino acids. V gave up 1 base and J gave up 7 bases; unmatched junction bases: 4. CDR3 DNA sequence: TGTGCCAGCAGTGAAGTAGGCAGGGGGAATTCACCCCTCCACTTT. It encodes CASSEVGRGNSPLHF.

J is TRBJ1-2 and V is TRBV3-1 (or the pseudogene TRBV3-2); no clear D. From germline, CDR1 is LGHDT and CDR2 YNNKEL (reference sequence). The CDR3 spans 12 residues. Between the trimmed V and J ends, which lost 1 base and 6 bases, there was a span of 6 bases. The CDR3 reads CASSQVGDGYTF. In DNA, the CDR3 is TGTGCCAGCAGCCAAGTCGGGGATGGCTACACCTTC.

The chain employs TRBV5-1 and TRBJ2-1; D may be TRBD2 (5 bases). Trimming cost V 0 bases and J 8 bases, with 9 bases left between them. CDR3 length equals 13 residues. Per germline, CDR1 SGHRS and CDR2 YFSETQ. CDR3 protein: CASSLGSGYEQFF. Written as DNA, the CDR3 is TGCGCCAGCAGCTTGGGATCGGGATATGAGCAGTTCTTC.

The CDR3 bases are TGTGCCAGTAGTATCCGCTTCCTACTAGCGGGAGGGCCTCTCGGGTCCTACAATGAGCAGTTCTTC. Its protein product is CASSIRFLLAGGPLGSYNEQFF. The chain is built from TRBV19 and TRBJ2-1; TRBD2 matches 13 bases. V shed 3 bases and J 1 base; nucleotides not matched to a gene: 18. Germline V gene data show CDR1 as LNHDA and CDR2 as SQIVND (reference sequence). CDR3 length equals 22 residues.

The DNA for the CDR3 is TGCGCCAGCAGCTTGGGACAGCCATCCTACGAGCAGTACTTC. This sequence encodes CASSLGQPSYEQYF. This chain joins TRBV5-1 and TRBJ2-7, with a weak D call TRBD1 (5 bases). Germline V CDR1 and CDR2: SGHRS, YFSETQ. This CDR3 is built from 14 residues. With 0 bases removed from V and 1 base from J, the gap between germline ends came to 8 bases. The full variable domain, its missing parts supplied by reference TRBV5-1 and TRBJ2-7, is KAGVTQTPRYLIKTRGQQVTLSCSPISGHRSVSWYQQTPGQGLQFLFEYFSETQRNKGNFPGRFSGRQFSNSRSEMNVSTLELGDSALYLCASSLGQPSYEQYFGPGTRLTVT.

This clone was seen a single time. The chain links TRBV27 to TRBJ1-6; D may be TRBD1 (5 bases). The CDR3 length is 14 residues. Germline-derived CDR1 and CDR2 are MNHEY and SMNVEV (reference sequence). V dropped 6 bases and J dropped 10 bases, with 16 bases sitting between them. The chain's CDR3 is CASRLGGGGSPLHF. CDR3 nucleotide sequence: TGTGCCAGCAGACTGGGCGGGGGAGGCTCACCCCTCCACTTT.

The table lists this clone with a count of one. The DNA of the CDR3 is TGTGCCAGCAGTACCCGCGGGGGGAATAATGAAAAACTGTTTTTT. This sequence encodes CASSTRGGNNEKLFF. The chain is built from TRBV27 and TRBJ1-4; D might be TRBD1 (5 bases). CDR1 MNHEY and CDR2 SMNVEV come from the germline V gene (reference sequence). The CDR3 runs 15 residues. V shed 5 bases and J shed 4 bases, with 14 bases lying between them.

The rearrangement uses TRBV7-3 and TRBJ2-3, with 7 bases that match TRBD2. CDR3 size: 15 residues. Germline CDR1 reads SGHTA; CDR2 reads FQGTGA. Unmatched junction bases numbered 4, after V lost 4 bases and J lost 0 bases. The CDR3 DNA is TGTGCCAGCAGCTCCGGGGACTATAGCACAGATACGCAGTATTTT. This codes for CASSSGDYSTDTQYF.

The V call is TRBV15, the J call TRBJ2-7; TRBD1 matches at 8 bases. V was clipped by 0 bases and J by 3 bases; unmatched bases: 1. CDR3 size: 14 residues. Germline lookup yields CDR1 LNHNV and CDR2 YYDKDF (reference sequence). The CDR3 spells CATSREDRDYEQYF. CDR3 coding DNA: TGTGCCACCAGCAGAGAGGACAGGGACTACGAGCAGTACTTC.

V usage is TRBV7-3 and J usage is TRBJ2-1; possibly TRBD1 for D (6 bases). V was shortened by 3 bases and J by 7 bases, with 13 bases between the two germline ends. Germline V lookup: CDR1 SGHTA, CDR2 FQGTGA. This CDR3 is built from 14 residues. The CDR3 protein is CASSFVPQGNEQFF. DNA of the CDR3: TGTGCCAGCAGCTTCGTACCCCAGGGGAATGAGCAGTTCTTC.

The chain has TRBV3-1 (or the pseudogene TRBV3-2) and TRBJ2-5, with 8 bases matching TRBD2. Germline V gene data show CDR1 as LGHDT and CDR2 as YNNKEL (reference sequence). V lost 5 bases, J lost 2 bases, and 16 bases stayed unmatched. This CDR3 region has 18 residues. CDR3 nucleotide sequence: TGTGCCAGCAGCTCCCCTGTCCGGCAGCGGGGGTTACAAGAGACCCAGTACTTC. It translates to CASSSPVRQRGLQETQYF.

The chain recombines TRBV3-1 (or the pseudogene TRBV3-2) with TRBJ2-6, with D tentatively TRBD1 (6 bases). The germline CDR1 and CDR2 sequences are LGHDT and YNNKEL (reference sequence). V lost 3 bases to trimming and J lost 0 bases, with 9 bases between them. The CDR3 consists of 16 residues. CDR3 in amino acids: CASSQGHTSGANVLTF. CDR3 DNA sequence: TGTGCCAGCAGCCAGGGACACACCTCTGGGGCCAACGTCCTGACTTTC.

The chain recombines TRBV5-1 with TRBJ1-5; D is unclear. Per germline, CDR1 SGHRS and CDR2 YFSETQ. V lost 1 base and J lost 5, with 13 bases in between. This CDR3 spans 15 amino acids. CDR3 protein: CASSLTGRVDQPQHF. CDR3 DNA: TGCGCCAGCAGCTTGACGGGGAGGGTCGATCAGCCCCAGCATTTT.

V gene TRBV19 combines with J gene TRBJ2-3; D not certain. The CDR3 is 14 residues long. Looked up from germline, CDR1 is LNHDA and CDR2 is SQIVND (reference sequence). Trimming took off 0 bases at V and 1 base at J, with 5 bases between the two ends. For the CDR3, the DNA is TGTGCCAGTAGTATAGATCAGGGCACAGATACGCAGTATTTT. It codes for CASSIDQGTDTQYF.